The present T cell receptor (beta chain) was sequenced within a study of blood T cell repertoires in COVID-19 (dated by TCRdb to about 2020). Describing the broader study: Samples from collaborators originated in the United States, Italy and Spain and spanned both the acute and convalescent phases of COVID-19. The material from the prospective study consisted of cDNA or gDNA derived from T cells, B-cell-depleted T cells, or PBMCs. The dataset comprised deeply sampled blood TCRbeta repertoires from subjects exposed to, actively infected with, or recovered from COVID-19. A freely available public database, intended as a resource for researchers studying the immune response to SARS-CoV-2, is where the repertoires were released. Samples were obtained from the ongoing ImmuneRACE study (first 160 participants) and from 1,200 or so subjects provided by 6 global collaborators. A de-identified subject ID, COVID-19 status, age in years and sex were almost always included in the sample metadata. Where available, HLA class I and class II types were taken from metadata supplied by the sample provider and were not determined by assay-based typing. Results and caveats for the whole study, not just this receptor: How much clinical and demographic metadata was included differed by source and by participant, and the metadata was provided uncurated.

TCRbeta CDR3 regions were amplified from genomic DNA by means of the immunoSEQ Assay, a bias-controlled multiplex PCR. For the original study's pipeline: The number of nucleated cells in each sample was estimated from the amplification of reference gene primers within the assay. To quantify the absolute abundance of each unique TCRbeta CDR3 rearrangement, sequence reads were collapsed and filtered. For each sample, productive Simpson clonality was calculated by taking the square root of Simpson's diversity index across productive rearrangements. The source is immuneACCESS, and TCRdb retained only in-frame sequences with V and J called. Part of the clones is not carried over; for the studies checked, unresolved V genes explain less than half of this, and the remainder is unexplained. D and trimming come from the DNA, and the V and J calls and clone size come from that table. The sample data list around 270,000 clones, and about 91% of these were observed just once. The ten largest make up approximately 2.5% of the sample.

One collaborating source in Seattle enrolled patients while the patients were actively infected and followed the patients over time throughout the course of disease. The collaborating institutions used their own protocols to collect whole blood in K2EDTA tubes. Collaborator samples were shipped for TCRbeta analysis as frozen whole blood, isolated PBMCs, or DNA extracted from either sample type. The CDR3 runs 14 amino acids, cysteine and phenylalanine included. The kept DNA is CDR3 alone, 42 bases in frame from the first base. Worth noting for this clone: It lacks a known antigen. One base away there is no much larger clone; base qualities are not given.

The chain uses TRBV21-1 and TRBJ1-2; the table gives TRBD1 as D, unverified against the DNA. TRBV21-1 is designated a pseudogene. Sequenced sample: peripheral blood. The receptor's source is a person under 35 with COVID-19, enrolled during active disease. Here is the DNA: TGTGCCAGCAGCAAAGGGGACAGGATCTATGGCTACACCTTC. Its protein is CASSKGDRIYGYTF.